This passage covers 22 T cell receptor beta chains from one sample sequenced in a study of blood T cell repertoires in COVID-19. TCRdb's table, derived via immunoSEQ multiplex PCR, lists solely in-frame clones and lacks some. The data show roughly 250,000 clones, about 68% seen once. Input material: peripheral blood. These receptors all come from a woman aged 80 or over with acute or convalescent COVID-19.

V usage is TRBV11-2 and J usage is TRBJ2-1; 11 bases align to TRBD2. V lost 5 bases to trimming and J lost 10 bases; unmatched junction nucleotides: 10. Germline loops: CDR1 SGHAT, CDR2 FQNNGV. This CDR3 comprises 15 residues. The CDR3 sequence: CASSRLAGGRGEQFF. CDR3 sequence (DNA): TGTGCCAGCAGCCGCCTAGCGGGGGGCCGGGGGGAGCAGTTCTTC.

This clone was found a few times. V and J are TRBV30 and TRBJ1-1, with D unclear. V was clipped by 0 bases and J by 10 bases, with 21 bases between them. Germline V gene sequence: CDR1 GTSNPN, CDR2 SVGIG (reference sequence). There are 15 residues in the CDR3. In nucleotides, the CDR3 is TGTGCCTGGAGTGTACGTTCCGGGAGGGTAGGACTAGCTTTCTTT. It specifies CAWSVRSGRVGLAFF.

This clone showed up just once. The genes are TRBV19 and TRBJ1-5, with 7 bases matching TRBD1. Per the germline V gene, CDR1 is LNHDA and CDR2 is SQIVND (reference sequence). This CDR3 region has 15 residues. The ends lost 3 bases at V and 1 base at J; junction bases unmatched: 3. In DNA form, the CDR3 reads TGTGCCAGTAGTATGGCGACAGGGAGCAATCAGCCCCAGCATTTT. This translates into CASSMATGSNQPQHF.

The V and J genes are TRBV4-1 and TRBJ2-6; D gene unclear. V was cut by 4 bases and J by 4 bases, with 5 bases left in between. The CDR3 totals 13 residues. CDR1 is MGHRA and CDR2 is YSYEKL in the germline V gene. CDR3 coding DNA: TGCGCCAGCAGCCCCCCAGGGGCCAACGTCCTGACTTTC. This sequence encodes CASSPPGANVLTF.

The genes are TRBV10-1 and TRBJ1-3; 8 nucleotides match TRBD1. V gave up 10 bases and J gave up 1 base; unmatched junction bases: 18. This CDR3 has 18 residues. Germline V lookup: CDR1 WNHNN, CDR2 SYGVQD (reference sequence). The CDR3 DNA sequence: TGCGCCAACTCCATCCTGGGCGACAGGGGTAAGTCTGGAAACACCATATATTTT. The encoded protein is CANSILGDRGKSGNTIYF.

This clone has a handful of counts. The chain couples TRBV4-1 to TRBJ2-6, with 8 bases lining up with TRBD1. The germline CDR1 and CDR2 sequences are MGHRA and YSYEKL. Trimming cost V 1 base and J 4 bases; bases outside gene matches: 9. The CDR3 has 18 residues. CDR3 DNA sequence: TGCGCCAGCAGCCAAGTCCCACCTGGACAGGGAGGGGCCAACGTCCTGACTTTC. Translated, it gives CASSQVPPGQGGANVLTF.

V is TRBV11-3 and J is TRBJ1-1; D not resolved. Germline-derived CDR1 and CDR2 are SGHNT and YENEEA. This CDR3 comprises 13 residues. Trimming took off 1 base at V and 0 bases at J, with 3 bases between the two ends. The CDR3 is CASSLGLNTEAFF. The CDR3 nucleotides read TGTGCCAGCAGCTTAGGGCTGAACACTGAAGCTTTCTTT.

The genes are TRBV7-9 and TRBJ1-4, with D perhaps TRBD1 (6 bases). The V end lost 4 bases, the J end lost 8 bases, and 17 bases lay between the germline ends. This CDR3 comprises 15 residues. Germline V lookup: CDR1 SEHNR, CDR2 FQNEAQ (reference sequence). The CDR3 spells CASSSWDTRGEKLFF. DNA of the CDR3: TGTGCCAGCAGCTCCTGGGACACGAGAGGGGAAAAACTGTTTTTT.

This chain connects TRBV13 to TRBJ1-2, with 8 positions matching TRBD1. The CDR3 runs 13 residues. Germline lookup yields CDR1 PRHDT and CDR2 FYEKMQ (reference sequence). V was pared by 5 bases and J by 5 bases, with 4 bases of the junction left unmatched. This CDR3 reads CASSDQGAYGYTF. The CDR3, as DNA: TGTGCCAGCAGCGATCAGGGGGCTTATGGCTACACCTTC.

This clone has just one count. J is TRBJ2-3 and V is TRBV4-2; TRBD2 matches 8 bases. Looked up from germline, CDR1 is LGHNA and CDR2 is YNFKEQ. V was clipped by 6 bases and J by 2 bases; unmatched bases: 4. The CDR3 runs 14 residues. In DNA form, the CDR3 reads TGTGCCAGCAGGGTTAGCGGGGTCACAGATACGCAGTATTTT. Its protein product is CASRVSGVTDTQYF.

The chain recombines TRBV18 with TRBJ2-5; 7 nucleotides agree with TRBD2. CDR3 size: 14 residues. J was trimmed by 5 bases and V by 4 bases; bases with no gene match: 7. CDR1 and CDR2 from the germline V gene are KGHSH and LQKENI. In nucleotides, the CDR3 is TGTGCCAGCTCACTTACCGGGGGGACGGAGACCCAGTACTTC. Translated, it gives CASSLTGGTETQYF.

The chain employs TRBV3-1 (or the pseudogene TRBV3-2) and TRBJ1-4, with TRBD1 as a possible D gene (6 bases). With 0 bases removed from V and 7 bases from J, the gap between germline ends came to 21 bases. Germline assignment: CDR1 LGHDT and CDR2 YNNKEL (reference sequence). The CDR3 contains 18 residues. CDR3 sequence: CASSQDLGGAGRSEKLFF. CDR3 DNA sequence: TGTGCCAGCAGCCAAGATTTGGGGGGGGCAGGGAGATCTGAAAAACTGTTTTTT.

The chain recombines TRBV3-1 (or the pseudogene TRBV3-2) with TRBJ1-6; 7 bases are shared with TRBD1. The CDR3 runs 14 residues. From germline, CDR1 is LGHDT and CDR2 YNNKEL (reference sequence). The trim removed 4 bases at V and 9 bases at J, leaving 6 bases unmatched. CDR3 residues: CASSPTGTSSPLHF. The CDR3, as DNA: TGTGCCAGCAGCCCGACAGGGACAAGTTCACCCCTCCACTTT.

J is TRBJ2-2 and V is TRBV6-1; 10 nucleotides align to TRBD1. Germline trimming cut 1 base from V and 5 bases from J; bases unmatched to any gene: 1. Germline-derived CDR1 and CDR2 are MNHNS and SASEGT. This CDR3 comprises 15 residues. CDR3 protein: CASSEGGQGTGELFF. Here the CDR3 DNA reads TGTGCCAGCAGTGAAGGGGGACAGGGGACCGGGGAGCTGTTTTTT.

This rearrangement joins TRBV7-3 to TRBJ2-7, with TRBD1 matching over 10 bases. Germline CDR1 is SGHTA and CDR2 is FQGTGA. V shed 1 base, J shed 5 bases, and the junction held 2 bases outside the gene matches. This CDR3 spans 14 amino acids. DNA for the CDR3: TGTGCCAGCAGCTTAAGTGGGACAGGGGACGAGCAGTACTTC. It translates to CASSLSGTGDEQYF.

The CDR3 DNA is TGTGCCAGCAGCTTAGCGCCTCTAGCGGGGGGTGAGCAGTTCTTC. It yields the protein CASSLAPLAGGEQFF. J is TRBJ2-1 and V is TRBV7-8; 11 nucleotides agree with TRBD2. Per the germline V gene, CDR1 is SGHVS and CDR2 is FQNEAQ. CDR3 length equals 15 residues. J lost 9 bases, V lost 0 bases, and 4 bases had no gene match.

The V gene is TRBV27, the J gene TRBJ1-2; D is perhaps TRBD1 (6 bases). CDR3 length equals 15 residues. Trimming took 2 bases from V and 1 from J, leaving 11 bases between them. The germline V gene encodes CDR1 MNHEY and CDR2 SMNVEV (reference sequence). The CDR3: CASSLRGRGNYGYTF. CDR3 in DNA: TGTGCCAGCAGTTTAAGGGGCAGGGGTAACTATGGCTACACCTTC.

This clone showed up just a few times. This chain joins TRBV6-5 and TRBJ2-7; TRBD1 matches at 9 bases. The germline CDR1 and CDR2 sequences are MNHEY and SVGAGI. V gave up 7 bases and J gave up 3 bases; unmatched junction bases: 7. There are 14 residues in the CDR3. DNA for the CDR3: TGTGCCAGCAAACGGGGACAGGGCGGCTACGAGCAGTACTTC. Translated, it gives CASKRGQGGYEQYF.

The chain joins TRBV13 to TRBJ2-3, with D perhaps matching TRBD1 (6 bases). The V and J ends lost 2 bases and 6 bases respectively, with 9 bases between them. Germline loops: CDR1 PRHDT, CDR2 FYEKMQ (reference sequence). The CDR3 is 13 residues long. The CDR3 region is CASSLTGRDTQYF. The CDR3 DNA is TGTGCCAGCAGCTTAACAGGGCGGGATACGCAGTATTTT. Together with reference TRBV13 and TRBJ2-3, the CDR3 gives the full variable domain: AAGVIQSPRHLIKEKRETATLKCYPIPRHDTVYWYQQGPGQDPQFLISFYEKMQSDKGSIPDRFSAQQFSDYHSELNMSSLELGDSALYFCASSLTGRDTQYFGPGTRLTVL.

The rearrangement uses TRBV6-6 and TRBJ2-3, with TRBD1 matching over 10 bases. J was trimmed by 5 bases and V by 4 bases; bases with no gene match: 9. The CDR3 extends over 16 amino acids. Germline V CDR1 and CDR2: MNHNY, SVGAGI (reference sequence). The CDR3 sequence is CASSSFRTGGGDTQYF. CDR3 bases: TGTGCCAGCAGTTCTTTCAGGACAGGGGGTGGAGATACGCAGTATTTT.

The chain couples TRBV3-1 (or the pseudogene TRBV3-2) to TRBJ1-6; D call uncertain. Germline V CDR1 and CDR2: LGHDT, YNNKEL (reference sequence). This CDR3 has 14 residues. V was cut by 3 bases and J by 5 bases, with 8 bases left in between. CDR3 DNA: TGTGCCAGCAGCCACGGTCAAAATAATTCACCCCTCCACTTT. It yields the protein CASSHGQNNSPLHF.

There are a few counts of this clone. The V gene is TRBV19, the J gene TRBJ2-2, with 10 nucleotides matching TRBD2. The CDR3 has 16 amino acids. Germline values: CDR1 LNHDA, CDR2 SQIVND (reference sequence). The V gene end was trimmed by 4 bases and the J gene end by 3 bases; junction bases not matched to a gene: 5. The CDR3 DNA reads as TGTGCCAGTAGTAGGACTAGCGGAAGCTACACCGGGGAGCTGTTTTTT. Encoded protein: CASSRTSGSYTGELFF.